These 17 T cell receptor beta chains were all obtained from the same sample, sequenced in a study of CD4 and CD8 cells across lung adenocarcinoma regions. TCRdb re-called the PCR reads through MiXCR, storing one row per CDR3 protein. The sample lists roughly 3,200 distinct CDR3 sequences; 50% to 70% were seen once. Specimen: CD8+ T cells from the margin of a lung tumor. Every receptor here comes from a female donor with lung adenocarcinoma. The CD4 and CD8 labels of this study may be unreliable.

The gene calls are TRBV5-6 and TRBJ2-2; weak D call: TRBD2 (6 bases). The CDR3 length is 14 residues. V lost 3 bases to trimming and J lost 8 bases, with 14 bases between them. Germline CDR1 is SGHDT and CDR2 is YYEEEE. CDR3 coding DNA: TGTGCCAGCAGCTGGGGACTGGCAGGTGGGGAGCTGTTTTTT. This gives the protein CASSWGLAGGELFF.

In regard to this clonotype: Germline is not matched at one junction end, which may reflect a read error. This chain connects TRBV6-1 to TRBJ2-4; D may be TRBD1 or TRBD2 (6 bases each). Germline values: CDR1 MNHNS, CDR2 SASEGT. The CDR3 covers 15 residues. CDR3 sequence: CGSGAGLGAKNTQYF. CDR3 DNA: TGTGGCAGCGGTGCGGGGCTGGGGGCCAAAAATACTCAGTACTTC.

The chain links TRBV27 to TRBJ2-5; D gene uncertain. The DNA end favors TRBJ2-7, so the J call may be wrong. Germline CDR1 and CDR2: MNHEY and SMNVEV (reference sequence). The CDR3 runs to 14 residues. CDR3 sequence reads: CASSPDRNSYEQYF. CDR3 DNA: TGTGCCAGCAGTCCTGATCGCAACTCCTACGAGCAGTACTTC.

This chain uses TRBV6-5 with TRBJ2-1; TRBD2 is a possible D gene (7 bases). The J call may not be correct, given that the DNA end is closer to TRBJ2-5. The CDR3 is 15 residues long. Germline CDR1 reads MNHEY; CDR2 reads SVGAGI. CDR3 bases: TGTGCCAGCAGTTTAGCGAGGGGGGGAGTAGAGACCCAGTACTTC. Protein product: CASSLARGGVETQYF.

This clonotype has only a few counts. J is TRBJ1-5 and V is TRBV7-2; D remains ambiguous. CDR1 is SGHTA and CDR2 is FQGNSA in the germline V gene. CDR3 length: 12 residues. Trimming removed 3 bases from V and 7 bases from J, with 7 bases in between. CDR3: CASSFMRQPQHF. Here the CDR3 DNA reads TGTGCCAGCAGCTTCATGAGGCAGCCCCAGCATTTT.

The chain joins TRBV6-1 to TRBJ2-3; TRBD1 agrees at 10 bases. Trimming cost V 9 bases and J 5 bases; bases outside gene matches: 11. From germline, CDR1 is MNHNS and CDR2 SASEGT. The CDR3 loop spans 15 amino acids. CDR3 region: CARADGTGVKDTQYF. In DNA form, the CDR3 reads TGTGCCAGGGCCGATGGGACAGGGGTCAAAGATACGCAGTATTTT.

The chain links TRBV7-2 to TRBJ1-2; 8 bases line up with TRBD1. In germline, CDR1 is SGHTA, CDR2 FQGNSA. The ends lost 2 bases at V and 7 bases at J; junction bases unmatched: 6. This CDR3 is built from 14 residues. The CDR3 sequence: CASSLNRGEGGYTF. The CDR3 coding sequence is TGTGCCAGCAGCTTAAACAGGGGGGAAGGTGGCTACACCTTC.

The chain couples TRBV6-1 to TRBJ2-1; 7 bases match TRBD1. V gave up 2 bases and J gave up 8 bases; unmatched junction bases: 12. Looked up from germline, CDR1 is MNHNS and CDR2 is SASEGT. This CDR3 has 16 amino acids. The DNA for the CDR3 is TGTGCCAGCAGTGAACGGGCACCGGGACAGCTGCATGAGCAGTTCTTC. Its translation is CASSERAPGQLHEQFF.

This clonotype has more than one count but fewer than ten. The chain carries TRBV6-1 and TRBJ2-5; 7 bases are a match to TRBD1. This CDR3 has 13 residues. V lost 7 bases, J lost 2 bases, and 4 bases stayed unmatched. Germline lookup yields CDR1 MNHNS and CDR2 SASEGT. Here the CDR3 reads CASTRTGQETQYF. CDR3 DNA sequence: TGTGCCAGCACTAGGACAGGTCAAGAGACCCAGTACTTC.

This chain joins TRBV7-2 and TRBJ1-2; possibly TRBD1 for D (5 bases). The CDR3 length is 12 residues. V was clipped by 6 bases and J by 4 bases, with 9 bases between them. CDR1 and CDR2 (germline): SGHTA, FQGNSA. DNA for the CDR3: TGTGCCAGCAGTAGGGACCCCTATGGCTACACCTTC. Translating gives CASSRDPYGYTF. Full variable domain (remainder filled in from reference TRBV7-2 and TRBJ1-2): GAGVSQSPSNKVTEKGKDVELRCDPISGHTALYWYRQSLGQGLEFLIYFQGNSAPDKSGLPSDRFSAERTGGSVSTLTIQRTQQEDSAVYLCASSRDPYGYTFGSGTRLTVV.

V is TRBV7-2 and J is TRBJ1-1; D unresolved. CDR1 is SGHTA, CDR2 FQGNSA, per germline. Trimming left V 5 bases short and J 0 bases short, with 10 bases between. The CDR3 is 14 amino acids. This CDR3 is CASSLEVVNTEAFF. CDR3 nucleotides: TGTGCCAGCAGCCTAGAAGTGGTGAACACTGAAGCTTTCTTT.

This clonotype was observed a handful of times. The chain couples TRBV6-1 to TRBJ1-6; TRBD1 matches 7 bases. In germline, CDR1 is MNHNS, CDR2 SASEGT. Trimming removed 2 bases from V and 9 bases from J; junction bases left unmatched: 7. The CDR3 has 15 amino acids. CDR3 sequence: CASSEFDRDGSPLHF. The CDR3 DNA sequence: TGTGCCAGCAGTGAATTTGACAGGGACGGTTCACCCCTCCACTTT.

A few counts support this clonotype. J is TRBJ1-5 and V is TRBV6-5, with TRBD1 identical over 11 bases. Germline V gene sequence: CDR1 MNHEY, CDR2 SVGAGI. Trimming removed 7 bases from V and 6 bases from J; junction bases left unmatched: 8. The length of the CDR3 is 15 residues. CDR3 region: CASINTGTGGQPQHF. CDR3 nucleotide sequence: TGTGCCAGCATTAATACCGGGACAGGGGGTCAGCCCCAGCATTTT.

The V gene is TRBV11-2, the J gene TRBJ1-2, with unresolved D. Germline lookup yields CDR1 SGHAT and CDR2 FQNNGV. Trimming cost V 2 bases and J 4 bases, with 11 bases left between them. CDR3 size: 14 residues. For the CDR3, the DNA is TGTGCCAGCAGCTTACTAAGGGAGGGCTATGGCTACACCTTC. This codes for CASSLLREGYGYTF.

This rearrangement joins TRBV6-1 to TRBJ2-7; D is possibly TRBD2 (5 bases). The germline gives CDR1 MNHNS, CDR2 SASEGT. V was cut by 1 base and J by 3 bases, with 10 bases left in between. The CDR3 extends over 14 amino acids. CDR3 bases: TGTGCCAGCAGTGAAGGACCGGGAATCTACGAGCAGTACTTC. Its protein is CASSEGPGIYEQYF.

The rearrangement links TRBV6-1 to TRBJ2-2, with 7 bases that match TRBD1. Germline trimming cut 7 bases from V and 3 bases from J; bases unmatched to any gene: 5. CDR1 and CDR2 (germline): MNHNS, SASEGT. The CDR3 sequence is 14 residues long. For the CDR3, the DNA is TGTGCCAGCAACCAGGGACAGTACACCGGGGAGCTGTTTTTT. It codes for CASNQGQYTGELFF.

This chain connects TRBV6-1 to TRBJ2-1; D unclear. V dropped 0 bases and J dropped 9 bases, with 9 bases sitting between them. Germline V gene data show CDR1 as MNHNS and CDR2 as SASEGT. The CDR3 is made up of 13 amino acids. The CDR3 DNA is TGTGCCAGCAGTGAAGCTTGGGTGGGTGAGCAGTTCTTC. This sequence encodes CASSEAWVGEQFF.